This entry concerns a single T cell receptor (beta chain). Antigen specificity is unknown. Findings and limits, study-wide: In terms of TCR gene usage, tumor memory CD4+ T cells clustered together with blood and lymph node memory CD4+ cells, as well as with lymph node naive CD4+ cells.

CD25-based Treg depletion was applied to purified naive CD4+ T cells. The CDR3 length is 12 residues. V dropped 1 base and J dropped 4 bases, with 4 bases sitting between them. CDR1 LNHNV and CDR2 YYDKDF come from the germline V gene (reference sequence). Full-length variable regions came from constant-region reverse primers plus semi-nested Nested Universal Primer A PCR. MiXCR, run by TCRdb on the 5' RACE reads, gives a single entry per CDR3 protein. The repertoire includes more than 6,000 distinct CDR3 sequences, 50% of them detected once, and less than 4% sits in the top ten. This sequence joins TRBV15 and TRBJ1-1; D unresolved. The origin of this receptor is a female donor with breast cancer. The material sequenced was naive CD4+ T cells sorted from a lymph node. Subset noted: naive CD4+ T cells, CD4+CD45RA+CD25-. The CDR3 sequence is CATSRVGTEAFF. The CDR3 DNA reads TGTGCCACCAGCAGAGTTGGCACTGAAGCTTTCTTT. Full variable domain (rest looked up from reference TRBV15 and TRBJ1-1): DAMVIQNPRYQVTQFGKPVTLSCSQTLNHNVMYWYQQKSSQAPKLLFHYYDKDFNNEADTPDNFQSRRPNTSFCFLDIRSPGLGDTAMYLCATSRVGTEAFFGQGTRLTVV.